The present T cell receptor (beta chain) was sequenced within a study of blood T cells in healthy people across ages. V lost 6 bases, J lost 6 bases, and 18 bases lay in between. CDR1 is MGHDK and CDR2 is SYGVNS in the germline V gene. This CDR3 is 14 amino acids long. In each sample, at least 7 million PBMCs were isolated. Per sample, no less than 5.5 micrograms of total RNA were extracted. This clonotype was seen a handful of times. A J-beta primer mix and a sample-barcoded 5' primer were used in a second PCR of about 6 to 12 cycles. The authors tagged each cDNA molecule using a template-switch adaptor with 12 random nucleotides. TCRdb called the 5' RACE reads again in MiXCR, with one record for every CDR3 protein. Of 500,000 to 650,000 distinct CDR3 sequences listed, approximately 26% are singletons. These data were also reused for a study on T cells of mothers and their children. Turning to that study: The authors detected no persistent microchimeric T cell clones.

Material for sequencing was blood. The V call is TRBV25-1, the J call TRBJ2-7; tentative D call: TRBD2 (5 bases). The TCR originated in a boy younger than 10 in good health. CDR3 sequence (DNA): TGTGCCAGCAGAGCCCTCGGGGATACCTGCGAGCAGTACTTC. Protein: CASRALGDTCEQYF.